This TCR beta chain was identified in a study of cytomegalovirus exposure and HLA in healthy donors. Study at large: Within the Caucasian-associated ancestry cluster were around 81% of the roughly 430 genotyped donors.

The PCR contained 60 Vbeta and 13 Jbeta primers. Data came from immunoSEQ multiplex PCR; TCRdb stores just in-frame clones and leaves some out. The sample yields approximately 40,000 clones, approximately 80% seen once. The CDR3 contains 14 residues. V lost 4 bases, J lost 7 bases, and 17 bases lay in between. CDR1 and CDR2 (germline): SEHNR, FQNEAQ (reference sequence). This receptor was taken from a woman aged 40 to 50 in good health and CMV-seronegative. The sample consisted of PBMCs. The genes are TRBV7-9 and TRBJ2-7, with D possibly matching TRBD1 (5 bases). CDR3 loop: CASSSDLGVREQYF. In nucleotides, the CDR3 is TGTGCCAGCAGCTCGGACCTAGGGGTTAGAGAGCAGTACTTC.